This TCR beta chain was sequenced in a study of T cell repertoires in aging, cancer and after chemotherapy. Whole-study context: Healthy donor repertoires were recorded over several months to years and showed clear clonal overlap.

The study, taken as a whole, reports: Rebound thymic output was suggested by rising median generation probability during chemotherapy in each cancer cohort.

Of note for this clonotype: The antigen is unknown.

TCR beta rearrangements were amplified from peripheral blood genomic DNA. From germline, CDR1 is LNHDA and CDR2 SQIVND (reference sequence). The CDR3 extends over 15 amino acids. J gave up 1 base and V 9 bases, and 11 bases lay outside the gene matches. TRB rearrangements spanning V, D and J were amplified using mixed TRB-A/B primers. TCRdb analysed the multiplex PCR reads with MiXCR anew, one entry per CDR3 protein. The repertoire includes 10,000 to 12,000 distinct CDR3 sequences, roughly 25% of them detected once, and approximately 2% sits in the top ten. This rearrangement joins TRBV19 to TRBJ2-5, with 7 nucleotides matching TRBD2. This TCR was recovered from a human donor in good health. Sequencing was done on a sample of blood. The DNA for the CDR3 is TGTGCCAGCACCCCCCAGTGGGGGGGCCAAGAGACCCAGTACTTC. Translating it yields CASTPQWGGQETQYF.